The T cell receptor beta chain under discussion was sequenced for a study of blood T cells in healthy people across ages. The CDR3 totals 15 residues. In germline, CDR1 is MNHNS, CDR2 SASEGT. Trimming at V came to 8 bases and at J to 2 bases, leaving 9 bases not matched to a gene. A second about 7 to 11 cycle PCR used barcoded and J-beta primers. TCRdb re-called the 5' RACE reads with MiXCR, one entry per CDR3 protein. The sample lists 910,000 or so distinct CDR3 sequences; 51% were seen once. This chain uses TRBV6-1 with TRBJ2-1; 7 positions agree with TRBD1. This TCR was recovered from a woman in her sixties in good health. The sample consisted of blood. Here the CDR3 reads CASGKDRDTYNEQFF. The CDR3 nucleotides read TGTGCCAGCGGTAAAGACAGGGACACCTACAATGAGCAGTTCTTC.